Listed here are 2 T cell receptor beta chains from one sample, sequenced in a study of blood T cells in healthy people across ages. For the second PCR, which ran for roughly 7 to 11 cycles, a sample-barcoded 5' primer and a J-beta primer mix were used. MiXCR was run by TCRdb on the 5' RACE reads, yielding one entry per CDR3 protein. The sample consists of about a million distinct CDR3 sequences, about two fifths of them appearing once. The sample taken for sequencing was blood. The receptor set was obtained from a man aged 18 to 35 in good health.

Only a few counts were recorded for this clonotype. The chain combines TRBV9 with TRBJ2-2; maybe TRBD1 (7 bases). Deletions cut 3 bases from V and 5 bases from J, with 8 bases between. The CDR3 is 13 amino acids. Germline assignment: CDR1 SGDLS and CDR2 YYNGEE. Here the CDR3 DNA reads TGTGCCAGCAGCGCAGGGGGGACCGGGGAGCTGTTTTTT. Translation: CASSAGGTGELFF.

This chain joins TRBV9 and TRBJ2-1, with 7 bases that match TRBD2. The CDR3 spans 15 residues. Germline CDR1 SGDLS, CDR2 YYNGEE. Losses at the gene ends were 4 bases for V and 6 bases for J; bases not matched to a gene: 10. The CDR3 loop reads CASSPRLASSNEQFF. The CDR3 region has the DNA TGTGCCAGCAGCCCCCGACTAGCATCTAGCAATGAGCAGTTCTTC.